The 30 T cell receptor beta chains reported below all come from one sample, sequenced in a study of CD8+ T cells in alopecia areata. Extraction and reverse transcription of RNA yielded cDNA as the sequencing template. Profiling relied on immunoSEQ multiplex PCR, and the TCRdb table lists in-frame clones only, not all of them. The sample contains approximately 150,000 clones, 86% of which appear only once. Treatment here: oral pan-JAK inhibitor, 5-10 mg twice daily. Source: CD8+ T cells sorted from blood, taken at week 4, from a patient treated with tofacitinib. All receptors derive from a human donor with alopecia areata.

This chain's CDR3 is CASSLSGRVTYGYTF. The DNA of the CDR3 is TGTGCCAGCAGTTTATCTGGGAGGGTGACCTATGGCTACACCTTC. The rearrangement links TRBV27 to TRBJ1-2; no definite D call. The V end lost 0 bases, the J end lost 4 bases, and 12 bases lay between the germline ends. Germline V gene sequence: CDR1 MNHEY, CDR2 SMNVEV (reference sequence). The CDR3 length is 15 residues.

This CDR3 is CASSLHPQEQYF. CDR3 bases: TGTGCCAGCAGCTTGCACCCGCAGGAGCAGTACTTC. J is TRBJ2-7 and V is TRBV5-8; no firm D call. Germline CDR1 reads SGHTS; CDR2 reads YDEGEE. The CDR3 spans 12 residues. Between the trimmed V and J ends, which lost 1 base and 7 bases, there was a span of 9 bases.

J is TRBJ2-1 and V is TRBV6-5; D possibly corresponds to TRBD2 (6 bases). Per germline, CDR1 MNHEY and CDR2 SVGAGI. The CDR3 sequence is 12 residues long. V was trimmed by 7 bases and J by 6 bases, leaving 10 bases between them. The CDR3 region has the DNA TGTGCCAGCAAAGAGGGAGGCAATGAGCAGTTCTTC. As protein: CASKEGGNEQFF.

Only one count was recorded for this clone. The chain employs TRBV29-1 and TRBJ2-7; a weak D match, TRBD1 (6 bases). Trimming took 7 bases from V and 0 from J, leaving 16 bases between them. In germline, CDR1 is SQVTM, CDR2 ANQGSEA. The CDR3 consists of 14 residues. Written as DNA, the CDR3 is TGCAGCGCTGCCCCGGGACACCTCTCCTACGAGCAGTACTTC. As protein: CSAAPGHLSYEQYF.

This clone occurred a few times. The J gene is TRBJ2-1, the V gene TRBV19; D may correspond to TRBD1 or TRBD2 (5 bases each). The length of the CDR3 is 15 residues. The germline gives CDR1 LNHDA, CDR2 SQIVND (reference sequence). The ends were cut back, 5 bases at V and 8 bases at J, with 19 bases in the middle. The chain's CDR3 is CASSRGSGLLDEQFF. The CDR3 DNA reads TGTGCCAGTAGTCGGGGCAGCGGCCTCTTGGATGAGCAGTTCTTC. The full variable domain, rest sourced from reference TRBV19 and TRBJ2-1, is DGGITQSPKYLFRKEGQNVTLSCEQNLNHDAMYWYRQDPGQGLRLIYYSQIVNDFQKGDIAEGYSVSREKKESFPLTVTSAQKNPTAFYLCASSRGSGLLDEQFFGPGTRLTVL.

The chain is built from TRBV25-1 and TRBJ1-2; the match to TRBD1 covers 8 bases. From germline, CDR1 is MGHDK and CDR2 SYGVNS. V was clipped by 2 bases and J by 8 bases; unmatched bases: 13. The CDR3 extends over 16 amino acids. The CDR3 spells CASSEVLTGERRGYTF. In DNA, the CDR3 is TGTGCCAGCAGTGAAGTATTGACAGGGGAACGTCGAGGCTACACCTTC.

This chain joins TRBV10-3 and TRBJ1-2; possibly TRBD1 for D (5 bases). Between the trimmed V and J ends, which lost 2 bases and 7 bases, there was a span of 11 bases. CDR3 length equals 13 residues. Per germline, CDR1 ENHRY and CDR2 SYGVKD. DNA of the CDR3: TGTGCCATCAGTGAGCCCGACAGCGCTGGCTACACCTTC. Translated, it gives CAISEPDSAGYTF.

The chain has TRBV18 and TRBJ2-7; 11 bases are shared with TRBD2. Germline V lookup: CDR1 KGHSH, CDR2 LQKENI. This CDR3 is 16 amino acids long. J was trimmed by 4 bases and V by 3 bases; bases with no gene match: 8. CDR3 sequence: CASSPPPGTSGYEQYF. The CDR3 DNA sequence: TGTGCCAGCTCACCGCCTCCGGGGACTAGCGGATACGAGCAGTACTTC.

The chain has TRBV9 and TRBJ2-7; no firm D call. The ends were cut back, 0 bases at V and 1 base at J, with 8 bases in the middle. Germline assignment: CDR1 SGDLS and CDR2 YYNGEE. This CDR3 region has 14 residues. The CDR3 nucleotides read TGTGCCAGCAGCGTAGGCCACAGTTCCTACGAGCAGTACTTC. Amino acids: CASSVGHSSYEQYF.

The J gene is TRBJ2-7, the V gene TRBV5-1; 13 nucleotides match TRBD2. V was pared by 4 bases and J by 7 bases, with 2 bases of the junction left unmatched. The V gene's germline CDR1 is SGHRS and CDR2 YFSETQ. The CDR3 runs 13 residues. CDR3 bases: TGCGCCAGCAGCAGGACTAGCGGGAGAGAGCAGTACTTC. Its protein is CASSRTSGREQYF.

CDR3 bases: TGTGCCAGTAATAAGCAGGGGGCTTCCTACGAGCAGTACTTC. Its protein product is CASNKQGASYEQYF. The chain links TRBV27 to TRBJ2-7, with 8 bases that match TRBD1. V dropped 9 bases and J dropped 1; count of bases not matched to a gene: 8. The CDR3 extends over 14 amino acids. From germline, CDR1 is MNHEY and CDR2 SMNVEV (reference sequence).

This clone was seen only once. The chain carries TRBV30 and TRBJ2-3, with 7 bases lining up with TRBD2. The CDR3 contains 15 residues. J was trimmed by 2 bases and V by 0 bases; bases with no gene match: 5. Germline loops: CDR1 GTSNPN, CDR2 SVGIG (reference sequence). CDR3 region: CAWSVGAGITDTQYF. In DNA form, the CDR3 reads TGTGCCTGGAGTGTTGGAGCGGGGATCACAGATACGCAGTATTTT.

V and J are TRBV4-1 and TRBJ1-2; a possible D gene is TRBD1 (5 bases). The CDR3 totals 13 residues. Trimming cost V 1 base and J 5 bases, with 8 bases left between them. Germline-derived CDR1 and CDR2 are MGHRA and YSYEKL. CDR3 sequence: CASSQVQGYGYTF. For the CDR3, the DNA is TGCGCCAGCAGCCAAGTTCAGGGATATGGCTACACCTTC.

The chain couples TRBV10-2 to TRBJ1-1, with a tentative D call TRBD1 (5 bases). The CDR3 has 13 residues. V gave up 3 bases and J gave up 6 bases, with 11 bases separating them. CDR1 is WSHSY and CDR2 is SAAADI in the germline V gene. The CDR3 protein is CASSEGENAEAFF. The CDR3 bases are TGCGCCAGCAGTGAAGGGGAAAACGCTGAAGCTTTCTTT.

The V call is TRBV9, the J call TRBJ2-1; D gene unclear. Germline assignment: CDR1 SGDLS and CDR2 YYNGEE. The CDR3 length is 14 residues. Trimming took off 2 bases at V and 3 bases at J, with 9 bases between the two ends. Here the CDR3 reads CASSVGGYYNEQFF. In nucleotides, the CDR3 is TGTGCCAGCAGCGTTGGCGGTTACTACAATGAGCAGTTCTTC.

The V gene is TRBV30, the J gene TRBJ1-1; D perhaps matches TRBD1 (5 bases). CDR1 GTSNPN and CDR2 SVGIG come from the germline V gene (reference sequence). V lost 1 base, J lost 4 bases, and 19 bases lay in between. The CDR3 totals 16 residues. The CDR3 here is CAWSGLFREIGTEAFF. The CDR3 DNA reads TGTGCCTGGAGTGGTCTATTCAGGGAGATCGGCACTGAAGCTTTCTTT.

In this sample, this clone turned up once. The genes are TRBV29-1 and TRBJ1-1; D unresolved. Germline V gives CDR1 SQVTM, CDR2 ANQGSEA. V shed 4 bases and J shed 4 bases, with 7 bases lying between them. The CDR3 extends over 11 amino acids. CDR3 amino acids: CSVGSVTEAFF. CDR3 bases: TGCAGCGTTGGGTCTGTCACTGAAGCTTTCTTT.

The chain links TRBV6-1 to TRBJ2-1; D is possibly TRBD1 or TRBD2 (5 bases each). Germline V gives CDR1 MNHNS, CDR2 SASEGT. The V end lost 4 bases, the J end lost 12 bases, and 16 bases lay between the germline ends. The CDR3 consists of 13 residues. CDR3 coding DNA: TGTGCCAGCAGTGGGGACGCCTTTCGCCGGCAGTTCTTC. Translated, it gives CASSGDAFRRQFF.

This chain connects TRBV29-1 to TRBJ2-1, with D maybe TRBD2 (5 bases). CDR3 length equals 16 residues. V lost 0 bases and J 7 bases, leaving 19 bases between the germline ends. In germline, CDR1 is SQVTM, CDR2 ANQGSEA. Here the CDR3 reads CSVEDLDEVRGNEQFF. CDR3 in DNA: TGCAGCGTTGAAGATCTGGACGAAGTTCGAGGGAATGAGCAGTTCTTC.

The chain uses TRBV30 and TRBJ2-7, with D perhaps TRBD1 or TRBD2 (5 bases each). The CDR3 is 13 residues long. Trimming cost V 1 base and J 4 bases, with 11 bases left between them. Germline lookup yields CDR1 GTSNPN and CDR2 SVGIG (reference sequence). CDR3 nucleotides: TGTGCCTGGAGTGGGTTGGGGGAGTACGAGCAGTACTTC. Its protein product is CAWSGLGEYEQYF.

This chain uses TRBV27 with TRBJ1-2, with D unclear. Germline V CDR1 and CDR2: MNHEY, SMNVEV (reference sequence). This CDR3 spans 13 amino acids. Trimming cost V 5 bases and J 6 bases, with 13 bases left between them. The CDR3 nucleotides are TGTGCCAGCAGTCACGGTAGCTCACATGGCTACACCTTC. Its translation is CASSHGSSHGYTF.

The genes are TRBV29-1 and TRBJ1-2; 9 nucleotides align to TRBD1. From germline, CDR1 is SQVTM and CDR2 ANQGSEA. V lost 7 bases, J lost 2 bases, and 11 bases stayed unmatched. The CDR3 has 15 amino acids. For the CDR3, the DNA is TGCAGCGCAACTTCCCGGGACAGGGAGAACTATGGCTACACCTTC. It encodes CSATSRDRENYGYTF.

The rearrangement links TRBV6-6 to TRBJ2-7; D unclear. CDR3 size: 13 residues. Per the germline V gene, CDR1 is MNHNY and CDR2 is SVGAGI (reference sequence). V was clipped by 2 bases and J by 4 bases, with 9 bases between them. Written as DNA, the CDR3 is TGTGCCAGCAGTTACCCGGCTGGGTACGAGCAGTACTTC. Its translation: CASSYPAGYEQYF.

The chain links TRBV5-4 to TRBJ2-5; the D is unclear. Germline CDR1 reads SGHNT; CDR2 reads YYREEE (reference sequence). The CDR3 has 14 amino acids. V lost 2 bases to trimming and J lost 4 bases, with 12 bases between them. The CDR3 DNA is TGTGCCAGCAGCTTTTCTGGTTTCCGAGAGACCCAGTACTTC. Its protein is CASSFSGFRETQYF.

V is TRBV5-1 and J is TRBJ2-7; the D gene is possibly TRBD1 (6 bases). The V and J ends lost 1 base and 0 bases respectively, with 11 bases between them. Germline V lookup: CDR1 SGHRS, CDR2 YFSETQ. The CDR3 is 15 residues long. The CDR3 sequence is CASSLWDTYSYEQYF. DNA of the CDR3: TGCGCCAGCAGCTTGTGGGACACCTACTCCTACGAGCAGTACTTC.

The chain combines TRBV4-1 with TRBJ2-3, with 8 bases lining up with TRBD2. Per germline, CDR1 MGHRA and CDR2 YSYEKL. With 1 base clipped from V and 6 bases from J, the junction kept 3 bases outside the gene matches. CDR3 length: 14 amino acids. As DNA, the CDR3 is TGCGCCAGCAGCCAAGGAGCGGGAGCGGATACGCAGTATTTT. It specifies CASSQGAGADTQYF.

This rearrangement joins TRBV29-1 to TRBJ2-7, with 11 bases that match TRBD1. This CDR3 has 14 residues. Germline assignment: CDR1 SQVTM and CDR2 ANQGSEA. V shed 2 bases and J 5 bases; nucleotides not matched to a gene: 5. The CDR3 coding sequence is TGCAGCGTTGAATGGACAGGGGGCTCGGACGAGCAGTACTTC. This translates into CSVEWTGGSDEQYF.

The chain recombines TRBV5-6 with TRBJ1-2; D perhaps matches TRBD1 (5 bases). This CDR3 comprises 14 residues. V lost 0 bases, J lost 4 bases, and 10 bases lay in between. Germline-derived CDR1 and CDR2 are SGHDT and YYEEEE. CDR3 sequence: CASSLVQGGYGYTF. Written as DNA, the CDR3 is TGTGCCAGCAGCTTGGTCCAGGGAGGCTATGGCTACACCTTC. The entire variable domain, with the rest obtained from reference TRBV5-6 and TRBJ1-2, is as follows: DAGVTQSPTHLIKTRGQQVTLRCSPKSGHDTVSWYQQALGQGPQFIFQYYEEEERQRGNFPDRFSGHQFPNYSSELNVNALLLGDSALYLCASSLVQGGYGYTFGSGTRLTVV.

This chain links TRBV29-1 with TRBJ2-7; 13 positions agree with TRBD2. This CDR3 is 14 amino acids long. After removal of 2 bases from V and 4 bases from J, the junction contained 2 bases not matched to a gene. Germline V CDR1 and CDR2: SQVTM, ANQGSEA. CDR3 sequence reads: CSVETSGRAYEQYF. In DNA, the CDR3 is TGCAGCGTTGAAACTAGCGGGAGGGCATACGAGCAGTACTTC.

Concerning this clone itself: Other DNA sequences of this sample code for an identical CDR3. The rearrangement joins TRBV5-4 to TRBJ2-7; D unclear. The CDR3 length is 12 residues. The germline V gene encodes CDR1 SGHNT and CDR2 YYREEE (reference sequence). The V end lost 3 bases, the J end lost 1 base, and 5 bases lay between the germline ends. This chain's CDR3 is CASSSSSYEQYF. The CDR3, as DNA: TGTGCCAGCAGCTCCTCATCCTACGAGCAGTACTTC.